This T cell receptor beta chain came from a study of blood T cells in healthy people across ages (dated by TCRdb to between 2014 and 2017). Background on the whole study: In model experiments, roughly one uniquely barcoded TCR beta cDNA molecule per two T cells was captured by template switching. The study measured age-related changes in TCR beta repertoire diversity using deep sequencing normalized with unique cDNA molecular identifiers. The donors were divided into four age groups: young (average around 17 years), middle-aged (about 40), aged (roughly 60) and long-lived (nearly 85). To avoid experimental bias, donors of different ages were distributed randomly across sequencing lanes. For two donors (one aged 18 to 30 and one aged 80 or older), the study analyzed two additional independent replicas of 1 million unique cDNA reads from the same blood draw.

Worth noting for this clonotype: Its antigen remains unidentified. No base-level quality is on record; no much larger clone is a single base apart.

The CDR3 starts with the cysteine, ends with the phenylalanine, and has 15 residues. Solely the CDR3 DNA is kept, with 45 bases framed from the first base. Points the paper makes about the study in general: Conclusive comparison of naive and antigen-experienced compartments was prevented by the profiling of bulk unsorted PBMCs. Compared with the aged group, the long-lived group had more naive CD4+ T cells, fewer expanded clones and increased TCR diversity, suggesting age selection. Observed TCR beta diversity per million T cells fell roughly linearly with age, and a significant reduction was already apparent by age about 36. The percentage of naive T cells measured by flow cytometry correlated strongly with observed TCR beta diversity. Total diversity estimates from one million sequenced T cells were considered lower bounds and underestimates. The CMV infection status of donors was not known, potentially confounding age-related changes in expanded clonotypes.

The library came from 5' RACE. Instrument on record: Illumina HiSeq 2500. The second PCR ran for about 6 to 11 cycles and used a J-beta primer mix along with a sample-barcoded 5' primer. A template-switch 5' adaptor carrying 12 random nucleotides introduced a unique molecular identifier onto each TCR beta cDNA molecule. Each sample yielded at least 2.5 million CDR3-containing paired-end reads. The Mint cDNA synthesis kit, primed by a TRBC-specific oligonucleotide, was used to synthesize first-strand cDNA from all RNA. After uracil-DNA glycosylase treatment, a first 18-cycle PCR used universal primers M1SS and BC2_uni_R on all cDNA. As for how the authors treated the data: Each sample was normalized by randomly selecting 1 million high-quality reads, each carrying a distinct molecular identifier. Reads with shared molecular identifiers were discarded instead of being binned into consensus sequences. MiTCR, run with a Q25 quality threshold and the strictest error-elimination algorithm, handled CDR3 identification, clonotype clustering and error correction. A nonparametric unseen species model with Euler transformation was used to estimate lower-bound total TCR beta diversity. The public sequencing data were trimmed at Q25 with fastp and processed into clonotypes with MiXCR by TCRdb, which kept only in-frame beta chains. Entries that share a CDR3 protein sequence are merged under the most common genes and DNA. The authors' filters were not applied to this entry. This sample is represented by over a million distinct CDR3 sequences; around 45% of them were singletons. The top ten clones comprise 18% of the sample.

Systemically healthy Caucasian individuals from Russia, about 38 in total and aged roughly 6 to 100 years, were included as donors. Each donor gave about 9.2 milliliters of peripheral blood, drawn into EDTA-treated Vacutainer tubes. Ficoll-Paque density-gradient centrifugation was used to isolate PBMCs, with at least 6.5 million obtained per sample. Trizol reagent was used to extract total RNA from PBMCs, with at least 5.5 micrograms per sample. For every donor, flow cytometry on a PBMC aliquot measured the percentage of naive CD45RAhigh/CD27high T cells. Recombination joined TRBV12-3 or TRBV12-4 with TRBJ2-4, with 9 central nucleotides matching TRBD1. TRBJ2-7 explains the end of the DNA better; the J call may be wrong. The TCR originated in a woman aged 60-75 years in good health. Sequenced sample: blood. The DNA reads as follows: TGTGCCAGCAGTAGAAGACAGGGGGGGAGCGACGAGCAGTACTTC. This is translated as CASSRRQGGSDEQYF.